This T cell receptor (beta chain) was sequenced during a study of blood T cells in healthy people across ages (dated by TCRdb to about 2015). General notes on the study: In model experiments, template switching captured about one uniquely barcoded TCR beta cDNA molecule for every two T cells. The study measured age-related changes in TCR beta repertoire diversity using deep sequencing normalized with unique cDNA molecular identifiers. Four age groups were formed from the donors: young (average 16 years), middle-aged (just under 40), aged (around 62) and long-lived (around 82). The study analyzed two additional independent replicas of 1 million unique cDNA reads from the same blood draw for two donors, one aged 18 to 29 and one aged 80 or older.

The full study reports these points: Estimates of total diversity based on one million sequenced T cells were regarded as lower bounds and as underestimates. Compared with the aged group, the long-lived group had more naive CD4+ T cells, fewer expanded clones and increased TCR diversity, a pattern suggesting age selection. A strong correlation was found between observed TCR beta diversity and the percentage of naive T cells measured by flow cytometry. Because the CMV infection status of the donors was unknown, age-related changes in expanded clonotypes may potentially have been confounded. Since profiling was done on bulk unsorted PBMCs, naive and antigen-experienced compartments could not be conclusively compared. As age increased, observed TCR beta diversity per million T cells dropped in a roughly linear way, and a significant reduction was already evident by age 40.

The roughly 39 donors, aged about 6 to 95 years, were systemically healthy Caucasian individuals from Russia. Ten milliliters of peripheral blood were collected from each donor into EDTA-treated Vacutainer tubes. PBMCs were isolated by Ficoll-Paque density-gradient centrifugation, with at least 7 million obtained per sample. Total RNA was extracted from PBMCs with Trizol reagent, with at least 6 micrograms obtained per sample. For every donor, an aliquot of PBMCs went through flow cytometry to measure the percentages of naive CD45RAhigh/CD27high T cells. As regards this clonotype: Its cognate antigen has yet to be identified. It has no much larger one-base neighbor in the sample; base qualities were not kept.

The germline V gene supplies CDR1 SNHLY and CDR2 FYNNEI. V gives up 2 bases and J gives up 8 bases, and the segment between their germline ends measures 18 bases. From its cysteine to its phenylalanine, the CDR3 spans 15 amino acids. The sequence is cut down to CDR3 DNA, 45 bases in frame from base 1. Library prep was done by 5' RACE. TCRdb lists the instrument as Illumina HiSeq 2500. The second PCR ran for roughly 6 to 11 cycles and used a J-beta primer mix along with a sample-barcoded 5' primer. A unique molecular identifier was introduced onto each TCR beta cDNA molecule by a template-switch 5' adaptor carrying 12 random nucleotides. Each sample yielded at least 2.5 million CDR3-containing paired-end reads. The Mint cDNA synthesis kit, primed by a TRBC-specific oligonucleotide, was used to synthesize first-strand cDNA from all RNA. After uracil-DNA glycosylase treatment, a first 18-cycle PCR used universal primers M1SS and BC2_uni_R on all cDNA. The study's processing was this. Each sample was normalized by randomly selecting 1 million high-quality reads, each carrying a distinct molecular identifier. Reads sharing molecular identifiers were discarded rather than binned into consensus sequences. MiTCR, set to a Q25 quality threshold and the strictest error-elimination algorithm, was used for CDR3 identification, clonotype clustering and error correction. A nonparametric unseen species model using Euler transformation provided a lower-bound estimate of total TCR beta diversity. Starting from the raw public reads, TCRdb applied fastp trimming at Q25, assembled clones with MiXCR and retained in-frame beta chains. For every CDR3 protein sequence, its rows merge into one entry that carries the most common genes and DNA. These V and J calls originate from TCRdb's pipeline instead of the authors' own analysis. Here the sample has approximately 780,000 distinct CDR3 sequences; roughly 26% occur a single time. Under 3% of the sample is taken by the ten largest.

The same sample was also used in a study of T cells of mothers and their children. The second paper states: Donors were nine systemically healthy Caucasian individuals: three mothers and their six children. cDNA synthesis consumed the entire amount of extracted RNA, loaded at roughly 1.5 ug RNA in each 15 ul reaction. In the second PCR, the M1S primer added sample barcodes and 2-4 random nucleotides. Over 9.5 million TCR beta CDR3 reads were obtained for each mother, and 3 million to 3.5 million reads were obtained for each child. In both related and unrelated pairs, thymic selection shapes the output of TCR recombination in a similar way, with inherited differences having only a minor effect. Normalized repertoire overlap was always slightly but never significantly higher in related than unrelated mother-child pairs. No persistent microchimeric T cell clones were detected, at a sensitivity of roughly 93 clones per million clonotypes. To look for features that set related mother-child pairs apart from unrelated individuals, the researchers ran deep NGS to compare the TCR beta repertoires of mothers and children. On average, the children were around 11 +/- 4 years old, while the mothers were around 40 +/- 4 years old. Libraries were sequenced on Illumina HiSeq 2000 with 100+100 nt paired-end reads after adapter ligation with NEBNext reagents. Mother and child libraries were prepared a month apart and sequenced in separate runs to prevent cross-contamination. For each donor, somewhere between about 450,000 and 2,200,000 distinct TCR beta clonotypes were identified. Naive TCR beta clonotypes were estimated from low-frequency clonotypes matched to each donor's FACS-determined naive share, without sorting.

The receptor comes from a boy younger than 18 in good health. Sequenced sample: blood. Recombination linked TRBV2 to TRBJ1-2, with TRBD1 tentatively as D gene (5 bases match). The CDR3 is CASSERGPRVAGYTF. The sequence in DNA is TGTGCCAGCAGTGAAAGGGGACCGAGGGTTGCAGGCTACACCTTC.